A few counts support the clone carrying this TCR beta chain. The antigen is unknown. Expressed TCRB transcripts were sequenced because the isolated RNA had all been reverse transcribed beforehand. Mean read depth for naive, central memory and regulatory T cell samples was several million reads. Generated by immunoSEQ multiplex PCR, the TCRdb table keeps only in-frame clones and is missing some. The table records 230,000 or so clones, roughly 17% of them present only once. This sample is part of a study of beta chain features in type 1 diabetes. The CDR3 runs 14 residues. With V trimmed by 5 bases and J by 7 bases, 8 bases remained unmatched. In germline, CDR1 is SGHTA, CDR2 FQGNSA. Notes on the study in general: All four CD4+ subsets of Type 1 diabetes patients contained TCRB CDR3s that were moderately but significantly shorter. PCR might pick shorter templates more often, in the same way for patients and controls. Across patients, naive, central memory and Treg TCRB repertoires exhibited apparently greater similarity than was observed across healthy donors. Patients with type 1 diabetes showed fewer VDJ junction insertions and more deletions.

The V call is TRBV7-2, the J call TRBJ1-3; 7 positions match TRBD1. The TCR sequence derives from a man aged 25 to 40 with type 1 diabetes. Sequencing was carried out using naive CD4+ T cells from blood. CDR3 region: CASSPDRVYNTIYF. CDR3 in DNA: TGTGCCAGCAGCCCAGACAGGGTTTACAACACCATATATTTT.